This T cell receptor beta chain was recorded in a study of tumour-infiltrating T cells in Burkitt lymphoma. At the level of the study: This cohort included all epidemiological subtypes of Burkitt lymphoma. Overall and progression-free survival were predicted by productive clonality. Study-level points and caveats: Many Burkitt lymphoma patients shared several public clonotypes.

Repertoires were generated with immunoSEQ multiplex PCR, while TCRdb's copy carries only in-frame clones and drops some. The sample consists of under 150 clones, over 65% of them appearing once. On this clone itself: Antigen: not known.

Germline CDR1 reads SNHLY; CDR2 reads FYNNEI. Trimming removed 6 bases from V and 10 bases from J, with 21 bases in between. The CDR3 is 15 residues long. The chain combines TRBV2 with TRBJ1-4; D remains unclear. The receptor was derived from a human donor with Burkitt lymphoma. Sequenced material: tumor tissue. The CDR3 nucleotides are TGTGCCAGCAGGGTTCACCGCTGGGAAGACGGAAAACTGTTTTTT. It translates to CASRVHRWEDGKLFF.